Given below is one TCR beta chain in context. Its antigen remains unidentified. TCRdb passed the 5' RACE reads through MiXCR, listing each CDR3 protein once. The sample includes 450,000 or so distinct CDR3 sequences, approximately 25% seen only once; the top ten take roughly an eighth. The entry originates in a study of T-cell memory formation after mild COVID-19. Study-wide results and limits: Contracting CD4+ clones were located mainly in CM and EM, and CD8+ clones in EMRA.

Trimming removed 5 bases from V and 3 bases from J, with 16 bases in between. The CDR3 has 15 amino acids. Germline V gene data show CDR1 as MNHNS and CDR2 as SASEGT. This receptor was obtained from an adult woman who had mild COVID-19 (a few samples of this study predate the infection). Cell type and time point are not known. Sequenced material: PBMCs or a T cell subset sorted from them (not recorded which). V usage is TRBV6-1 and J usage is TRBJ1-1, with a possible D match to TRBD1 (5 bases). The CDR3 reads CASSHRIGGDTEAFF. Here the CDR3 DNA reads TGTGCCAGCAGTCACAGAATCGGGGGTGACACTGAAGCTTTCTTT.